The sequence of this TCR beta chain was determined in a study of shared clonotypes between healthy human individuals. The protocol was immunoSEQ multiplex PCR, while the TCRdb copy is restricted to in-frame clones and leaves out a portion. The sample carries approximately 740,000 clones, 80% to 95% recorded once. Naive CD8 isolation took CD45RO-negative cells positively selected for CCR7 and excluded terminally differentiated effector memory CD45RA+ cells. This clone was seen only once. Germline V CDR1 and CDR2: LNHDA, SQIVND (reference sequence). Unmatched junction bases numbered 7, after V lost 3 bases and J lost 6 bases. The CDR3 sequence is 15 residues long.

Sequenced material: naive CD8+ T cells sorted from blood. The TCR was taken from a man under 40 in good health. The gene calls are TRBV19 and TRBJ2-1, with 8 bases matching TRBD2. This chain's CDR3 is CASSMLAGGSNEQFF. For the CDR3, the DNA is TGTGCCAGTAGTATGCTAGCGGGTGGTTCCAATGAGCAGTTCTTC.